A single sample gave rise to the 23 T cell receptor beta chains below, sequenced in a study of T-cell reconstitution after alpha-beta-depleted transplantation in children. Preparation of the TCRbeta library was carried out with unique molecular identifiers. Via MiXCR, TCRdb re-called the PCR reads, giving one row per CDR3 protein. Of about half a million distinct CDR3 sequences in the sample, roughly an eighth were seen once. The starting material was PBMCs from the stem cell graft donor, obtained from the stem cell graft. All receptors derive from a human donor who donated a stem cell graft to a child with combined immunodeficiency.

The genes are TRBV11-2 and TRBJ1-5, with D possibly matching TRBD1 (6 bases). Trimming left V 5 bases short and J 0 bases short, with 23 bases between. Germline CDR1 is SGHAT and CDR2 is FQNNGV. The CDR3 is 19 amino acids. CDR3 loop: CASSATGTYNVPSNQPQHF. CDR3 DNA: TGTGCCAGCAGCGCTACCGGGACATACAATGTGCCTAGCAATCAGCCCCAGCATTTT.

The chain uses TRBV20-1 and TRBJ2-5; 7 positions match TRBD1. The CDR3 has 14 amino acids. Per germline, CDR1 DFQATT and CDR2 SNEGSKA (reference sequence). CDR3 DNA: TGCTGCTCTTGGGGACAGTCGATCCAAGAGACCCAGTACTTC. Translation gives CCSWGQSIQETQYF.

This clonotype was seen many times. The rearrangement joins TRBV9 to TRBJ2-7, with D hard to call. The CDR3 contains 13 residues. Germline V gives CDR1 SGDLS, CDR2 YYNGEE. Trimming shortened V by 0 bases and J by 6 bases, and 10 bases separated the two germline ends. CDR3 DNA sequence: TGTGCCAGCAGCGTAGAACCCCTCTTCGAGCAGTACTTC. Protein: CASSVEPLFEQYF.

This clonotype was picked up a small number of times. The J gene is TRBJ2-1, the V gene TRBV20-1; 12 bases are shared with TRBD1. The germline V gene encodes CDR1 DFQATT and CDR2 SNEGSKA (reference sequence). J lost 7 bases, V lost 3 bases, and 16 bases had no gene match. The CDR3 is 18 residues long. CDR3 DNA: TGCAGTGCTAGGAAGGGACAGGGGGCCCTCCTGCAGAATAATGAGCAGTTCTTC. It specifies CSARKGQGALLQNNEQFF.

The J gene is TRBJ2-3, the V gene TRBV20-1; D gene ambiguous. The V gene's germline CDR1 is DFQATT and CDR2 SNEGSKA (reference sequence). The CDR3 has 13 residues. V was clipped by 8 bases and J by 2 bases, with 14 bases between them. The CDR3 sequence is CSSDSGATDTQYF. The CDR3 region has the DNA TGCAGTTCCGATTCGGGTGCCACAGATACGCAGTATTTT.

This chain links TRBV4-3 with TRBJ2-7, with D uncertain. Trimming took off 2 bases at V and 9 bases at J, with 14 bases between the two ends. CDR3 length: 13 residues. Germline V lookup: CDR1 LGHNA, CDR2 YSLEER. CDR3 bases: TGCGCCAGCAGCCAAAGACCGGCGGCCCCGCAGTACTTC. Translated: CASSQRPAAPQYF.

The chain combines TRBV24-1 with TRBJ2-7; 8 positions agree with TRBD1. Unmatched junction bases numbered 2, after V lost 9 bases and J lost 2 bases. The CDR3 is 12 residues long. Germline V gives CDR1 KGHDR, CDR2 SFDVKD. This chain's CDR3 is CATGTGTYEQYF. The CDR3 DNA follows: TGTGCCACCGGGACAGGTACCTACGAGCAGTACTTC.

Ten or more counts support this clonotype. This sequence joins TRBV9 and TRBJ1-5, with 8 bases fitting TRBD1. Per the germline V gene, CDR1 is SGDLS and CDR2 is YYNGEE. The CDR3 length is 14 residues. Trimming removed 4 bases from V and 4 bases from J; junction bases left unmatched: 4. The CDR3 DNA is TGTGCCAGCAGCCGGACAGGGACTAATCAGCCCCAGCATTTT. Its protein is CASSRTGTNQPQHF.

The J gene is TRBJ1-3, the V gene TRBV29-1, with D unresolved. From germline, CDR1 is SQVTM and CDR2 ANQGSEA. The CDR3 loop spans 13 amino acids. Between the trimmed V and J ends, which lost 2 bases and 2 bases, there was a span of 7 bases. The chain's CDR3 is CSVESGTGNTIYF. CDR3 nucleotides: TGCAGCGTTGAAAGCGGAACTGGAAACACCATATATTTT.

The genes are TRBV6-1 and TRBJ2-7, with TRBD1 identical over 10 bases. This CDR3 is built from 16 residues. V trimming: 9 bases; J trimming: 7 bases; junction bases outside the gene matches: 18. CDR1 is MNHNS and CDR2 is SASEGT in the germline V gene. The DNA for the CDR3 is TGTGCCAGAAAGGGACAGGGGTTCGATAGCCCTGGGGAGCAGTACTTC. This encodes CARKGQGFDSPGEQYF.

V gene TRBV29-1 combines with J gene TRBJ2-3, with D tentatively TRBD1 or TRBD2 (5 bases each). Per the germline V gene, CDR1 is SQVTM and CDR2 is ANQGSEA. Trimming stripped 5 bases from V and 7 bases from J, with 19 bases between. This CDR3 comprises 14 residues. This CDR3 reads CSVTLGGAPNTQYF. The DNA for the CDR3 is TGCAGCGTTACTCTTGGGGGAGCGCCTAATACGCAGTATTTT.

This clonotype has more than one count but fewer than ten. The chain employs TRBV5-4 and TRBJ2-5; D tentatively reads TRBD1 or TRBD2 (5 bases each). CDR1 and CDR2 from the germline V gene are SGHNT and YYREEE (reference sequence). This CDR3 region has 16 residues. V dropped 2 bases and J dropped 5 bases, with 19 bases sitting between them. The CDR3 protein is CASSLAAGTLRETQYF. Written as DNA, the CDR3 is TGTGCCAGCAGCTTAGCGGCCGGGACCCTACGGGAGACCCAGTACTTC. Filled out from reference TRBV5-4 and TRBJ2-5, the complete variable domain reads ETGVTQSPTHLIKTRGQQVTLRCSSQSGHNTVSWYQQALGQGPQFIFQYYREEENGRGNFPPRFSGLQFPNYSSELNVNALELDDSALYLCASSLAAGTLRETQYFGPGTRLLVL.

This clonotype was seen ten or more times. The chain couples TRBV4-3 to TRBJ2-7; no clear D gene. CDR3 length: 14 residues. Germline V gene sequence: CDR1 LGHNA, CDR2 YSLEER. Trimming stripped 4 bases from V and 0 bases from J, with 10 bases between. CDR3 in DNA: TGCGCCAGCAGCCCCGTCTCGAGCTCCTACGAGCAGTACTTC. It codes for CASSPVSSSYEQYF.

In this sample, this clonotype turned up a few times. V is TRBV5-5 and J is TRBJ1-6, with a weak D call TRBD1 (5 bases). V was clipped by 1 base and J by 10 bases, with 15 bases between them. The CDR3 extends over 15 amino acids. The germline V gene encodes CDR1 SGHKS and CDR2 YYEKEE (reference sequence). The CDR3 nucleotides read TGTGCCAGCAGCTTGTCGGGGGAAGAAAGCTCACCCCTCCACTTT. Protein product: CASSLSGEESSPLHF.

The chain uses TRBV11-2 and TRBJ2-2, with D tentatively TRBD1 or TRBD2 (5 bases each). The V and J ends lost 6 bases and 4 bases respectively, with 24 bases between them. The CDR3 sequence is 18 residues long. Germline V gene data show CDR1 as SGHAT and CDR2 as FQNNGV. CDR3: CASSDAGRQGEFTGELFF. In DNA, the CDR3 is TGTGCCAGCAGTGACGCGGGCCGGCAGGGCGAGTTCACCGGGGAGCTGTTTTTT.

The chain has TRBV5-6 and TRBJ1-1; maybe TRBD1 (5 bases). V lost 0 bases and J lost 0, with 18 bases in between. CDR1 is SGHDT and CDR2 is YYEEEE in the germline V gene. This CDR3 has 18 amino acids. CDR3 protein: CASSLAMGCGGMNTEAFF. The CDR3 DNA is TGTGCCAGCAGCTTGGCCATGGGGTGCGGGGGAATGAACACTGAAGCTTTCTTT.

A few counts support this clonotype. The chain couples TRBV24-1 to TRBJ2-2, with 7 bases identical to TRBD2. V dropped 10 bases and J dropped 7; count of bases not matched to a gene: 11. The CDR3 is 14 residues long. Germline-derived CDR1 and CDR2 are KGHDR and SFDVKD. CDR3 amino acids: CATAIILALGELFF. CDR3 in DNA: TGTGCCACAGCCATTATACTAGCGCTCGGGGAGCTGTTTTTT.

This clonotype appeared many times. This sequence joins TRBV12-3 or TRBV12-4 and TRBJ2-1; D call uncertain. With 5 bases removed from V and 6 bases from J, the gap between germline ends came to 11 bases. The CDR3 contains 13 residues. CDR3 region: CASSLLNGNEQFF. The CDR3 bases are TGTGCCAGCAGTCTCCTAAATGGCAATGAGCAGTTCTTC.

At least ten counts were recorded for this clonotype. The V gene is TRBV29-1, the J gene TRBJ2-1; TRBD1 aligns across 7 bases. The CDR3 sequence is 14 residues long. Trimming cost V 2 bases and J 3 bases; bases outside gene matches: 4. Germline assignment: CDR1 SQVTM and CDR2 ANQGSEA. CDR3 sequence: CSVERGLGYNEQFF. The CDR3, as DNA: TGCAGCGTTGAAAGGGGGCTTGGCTACAATGAGCAGTTCTTC.

This chain connects TRBV6-1 to TRBJ2-4, with 7 bases that match TRBD1. The germline V gene has CDR1 MNHNS and CDR2 SASEGT. V lost 8 bases to trimming and J lost 3 bases; unmatched junction nucleotides: 7. This CDR3 has 14 amino acids. CDR3 sequence (DNA): TGTGCCAGCCAGGGACAGTCGGGCAAAAACATTCAGTACTTC. Amino acids: CASQGQSGKNIQYF.

This clonotype was seen at least ten times. The chain has TRBV29-1 and TRBJ2-7; 8 bases line up with TRBD2. This CDR3 spans 15 amino acids. V lost 7 bases to trimming and J lost 4 bases; unmatched junction nucleotides: 15. Germline CDR1 reads SQVTM; CDR2 reads ANQGSEA. Written as DNA, the CDR3 is TGCAGCGCCGGGGGGGGGTCTAGCGGTTTTTACGAGCAGTACTTC. It specifies CSAGGGSSGFYEQYF.

DNA of the CDR3: TGTGCCAGCAGCCGATGGATGGAATATACGCAGTATTTT. Translation gives CASSRWMEYTQYF. The chain carries TRBV7-2 and TRBJ2-3; unclear D gene. This CDR3 has 13 residues. V lost 5 bases and J 7 bases, leaving 13 bases between the germline ends. From germline, CDR1 is SGHTA and CDR2 FQGNSA. Full variable domain (outside the CDR3, taken from reference TRBV7-2 and TRBJ2-3): GAGVSQSPSNKVTEKGKDVELRCDPISGHTALYWYRQSLGQGLEFLIYFQGNSAPDKSGLPSDRFSAERTGGSVSTLTIQRTQQEDSAVYLCASSRWMEYTQYFGPGTRLTVL.

The chain links TRBV5-3 to TRBJ2-1; D gene ambiguous. TRBV5-3 is noted as an ORF with a role that remains uncertain. V lost 9 bases to trimming and J lost 9 bases, with 19 bases between them. The CDR3 sequence is 13 residues long. Written as DNA, the CDR3 is TGTGCCATGAGCCCCGGGCTAGATGGTGAGCAGTTCTTC. Its translation: CAMSPGLDGEQFF.